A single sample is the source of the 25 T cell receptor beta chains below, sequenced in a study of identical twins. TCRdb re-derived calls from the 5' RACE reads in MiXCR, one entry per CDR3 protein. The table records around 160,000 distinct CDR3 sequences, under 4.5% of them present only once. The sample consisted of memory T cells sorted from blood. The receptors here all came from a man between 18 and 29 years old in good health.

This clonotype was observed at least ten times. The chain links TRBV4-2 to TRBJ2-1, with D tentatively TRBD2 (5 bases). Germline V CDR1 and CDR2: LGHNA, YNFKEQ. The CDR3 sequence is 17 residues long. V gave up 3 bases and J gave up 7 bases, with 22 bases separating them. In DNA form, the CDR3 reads TGTGCCAGCAGCCAGAGAGGAGCGGAGAGAGTGGGAAATGAGCAGTTCTTC. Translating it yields CASSQRGAERVGNEQFF.

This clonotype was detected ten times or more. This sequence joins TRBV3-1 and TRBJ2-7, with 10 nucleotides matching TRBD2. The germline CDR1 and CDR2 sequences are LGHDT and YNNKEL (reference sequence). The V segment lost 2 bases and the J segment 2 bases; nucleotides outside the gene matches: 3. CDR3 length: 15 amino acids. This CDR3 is CASSQTSGAAYEQYV. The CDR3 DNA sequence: TGTGCCAGCAGCCAAACTAGCGGGGCCGCCTACGAGCAGTACGTC.

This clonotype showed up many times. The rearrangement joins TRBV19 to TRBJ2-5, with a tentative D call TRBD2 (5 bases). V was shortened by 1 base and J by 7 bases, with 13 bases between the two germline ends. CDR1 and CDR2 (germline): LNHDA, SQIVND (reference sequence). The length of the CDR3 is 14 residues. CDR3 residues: CASSIVGGEGTQYF. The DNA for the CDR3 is TGTGCCAGTAGTATAGTCGGAGGAGAAGGGACCCAGTACTTC.

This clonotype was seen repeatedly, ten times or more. CDR3 DNA: TGTGCCAGCAGCCTTAGCGGGAACCAAGAGACCCAGTACTTC. This sequence encodes CASSLSGNQETQYF. V usage is TRBV28 and J usage is TRBJ2-5, with TRBD2 matching over 8 bases. The V segment lost 6 bases and the J segment 0 bases; nucleotides outside the gene matches: 3. The germline CDR1 and CDR2 sequences are MDHEN and SYDVKM. The CDR3 has 14 amino acids.

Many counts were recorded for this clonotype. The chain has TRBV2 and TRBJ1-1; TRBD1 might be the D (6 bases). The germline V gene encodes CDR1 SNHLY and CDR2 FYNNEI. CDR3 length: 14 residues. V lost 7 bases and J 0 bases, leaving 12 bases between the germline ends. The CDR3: CASTLQGMNTEAFF. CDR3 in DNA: TGTGCCAGCACCCTTCAGGGGATGAACACTGAAGCTTTCTTT.

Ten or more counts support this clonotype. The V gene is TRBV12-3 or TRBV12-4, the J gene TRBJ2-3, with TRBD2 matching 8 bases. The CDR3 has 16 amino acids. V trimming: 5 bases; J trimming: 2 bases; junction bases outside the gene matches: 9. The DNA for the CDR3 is TGTGCCAGCAGTCTAGGGGGACTAGAGGACACAGATACGCAGTATTTT. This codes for CASSLGGLEDTDTQYF.

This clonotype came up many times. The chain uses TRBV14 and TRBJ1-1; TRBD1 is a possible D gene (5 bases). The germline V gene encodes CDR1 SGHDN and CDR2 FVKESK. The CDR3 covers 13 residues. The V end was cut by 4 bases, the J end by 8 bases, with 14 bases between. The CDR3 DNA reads TGTGCCAGCAGCCGCCTCAGCGGGGGGGAAGCTTTCTTT. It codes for CASSRLSGGEAFF. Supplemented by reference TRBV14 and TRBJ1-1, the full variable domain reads EAGVTQFPSHSVIEKGQTVTLRCDPISGHDNLYWYRRVMGKEIKFLLHFVKESKQDESGMPNNRFLAERTGGTYSTLKVQPAELEDSGVYFCASSRLSGGEAFFGQGTRLTVV.

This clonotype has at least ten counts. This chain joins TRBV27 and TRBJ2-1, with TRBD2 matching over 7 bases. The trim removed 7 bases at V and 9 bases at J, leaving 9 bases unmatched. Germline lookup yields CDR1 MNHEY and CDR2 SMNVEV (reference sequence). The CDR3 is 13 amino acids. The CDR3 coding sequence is TGTGCCAGCAAGCCAGGACTAGTCGGTGAGCAGTTCTTC. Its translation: CASKPGLVGEQFF.

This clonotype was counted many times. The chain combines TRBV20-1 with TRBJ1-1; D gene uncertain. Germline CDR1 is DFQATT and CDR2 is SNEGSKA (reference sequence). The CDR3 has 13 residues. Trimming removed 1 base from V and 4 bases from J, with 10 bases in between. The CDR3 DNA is TGCAGTGCTAGAGGTCTGGTGGTCACTGAAGCTTTCTTT. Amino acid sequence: CSARGLVVTEAFF.

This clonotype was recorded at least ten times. CDR3 nucleotides: TGTGCCAGCAGCCAGGAAGTCATAGCGGGAGGAGGGACCGGGGAGCTGTTTTTT. Translated, it gives CASSQEVIAGGGTGELFF. The rearrangement joins TRBV4-2 to TRBJ2-2; TRBD2 matches 10 bases. The length of the CDR3 is 18 residues. Trimming at V came to 3 bases and at J to 5 bases, leaving 12 bases not matched to a gene. From germline, CDR1 is LGHNA and CDR2 YNFKEQ.

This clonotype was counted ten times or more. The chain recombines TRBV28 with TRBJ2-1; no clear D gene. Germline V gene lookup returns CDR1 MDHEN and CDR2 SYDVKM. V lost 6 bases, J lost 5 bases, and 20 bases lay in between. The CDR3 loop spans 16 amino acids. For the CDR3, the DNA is TGTGCCAGCAGCCCAAGTGGCAACCCGACCCACAATGAGCAGTTCTTC. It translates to CASSPSGNPTHNEQFF.

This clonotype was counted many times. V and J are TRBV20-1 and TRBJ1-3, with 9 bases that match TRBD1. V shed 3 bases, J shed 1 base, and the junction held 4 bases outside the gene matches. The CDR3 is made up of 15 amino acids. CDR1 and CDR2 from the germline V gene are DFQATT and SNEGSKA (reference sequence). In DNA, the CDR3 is TGCAGTGCTAGCCCCGGGACAGGGTCTGGAAACACCATATATTTT. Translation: CSASPGTGSGNTIYF.

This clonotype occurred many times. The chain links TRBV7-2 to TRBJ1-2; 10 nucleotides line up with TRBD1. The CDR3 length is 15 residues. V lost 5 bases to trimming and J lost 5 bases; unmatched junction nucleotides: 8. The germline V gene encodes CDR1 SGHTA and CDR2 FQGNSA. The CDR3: CASSASTGGRYGYTF. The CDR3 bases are TGTGCCAGCAGCGCCTCGACAGGGGGCCGATATGGCTACACCTTC.

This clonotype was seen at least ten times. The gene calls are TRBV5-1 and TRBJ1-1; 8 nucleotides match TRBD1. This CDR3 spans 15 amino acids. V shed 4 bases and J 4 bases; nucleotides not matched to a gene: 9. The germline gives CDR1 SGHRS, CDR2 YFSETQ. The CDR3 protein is CASSVGQGTFTEAFF. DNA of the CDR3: TGCGCCAGCAGCGTAGGACAGGGCACTTTCACTGAAGCTTTCTTT. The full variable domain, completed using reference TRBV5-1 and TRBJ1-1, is KAGVTQTPRYLIKTRGQQVTLSCSPISGHRSVSWYQQTPGQGLQFLFEYFSETQRNKGNFPGRFSGRQFSNSRSEMNVSTLELGDSALYLCASSVGQGTFTEAFFGQGTRLTVV.

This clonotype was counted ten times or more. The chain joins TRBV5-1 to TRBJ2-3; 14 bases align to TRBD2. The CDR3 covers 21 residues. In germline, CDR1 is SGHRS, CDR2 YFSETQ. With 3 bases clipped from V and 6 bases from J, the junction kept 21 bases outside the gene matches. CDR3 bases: TGCGCCAGCAGCTCCGAGACGTCAGGGAGACTAGCGGGGGGGGTAAAGGATACGCAGTATTTT. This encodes CASSSETSGRLAGGVKDTQYF.

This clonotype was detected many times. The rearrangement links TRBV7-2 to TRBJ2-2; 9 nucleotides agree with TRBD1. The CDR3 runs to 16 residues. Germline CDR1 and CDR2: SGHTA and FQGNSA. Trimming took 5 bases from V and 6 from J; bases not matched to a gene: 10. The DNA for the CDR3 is TGTGCCAGCAGCGCGAACAGGGGGCAGATGGCCGGGGAGCTGTTTTTT. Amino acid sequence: CASSANRGQMAGELFF.

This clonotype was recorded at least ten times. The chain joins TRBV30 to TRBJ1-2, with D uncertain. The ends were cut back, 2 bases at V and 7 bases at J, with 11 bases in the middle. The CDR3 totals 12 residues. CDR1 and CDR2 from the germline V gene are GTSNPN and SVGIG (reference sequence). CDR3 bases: TGTGCCTGGAGTCCCGACGCCCTTGGCTACACCTTC. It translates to CAWSPDALGYTF.

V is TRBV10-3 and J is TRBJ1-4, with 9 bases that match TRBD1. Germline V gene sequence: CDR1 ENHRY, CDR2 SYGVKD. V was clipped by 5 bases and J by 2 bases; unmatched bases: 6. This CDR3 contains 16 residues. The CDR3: CAISPGQGFTNEKLFF. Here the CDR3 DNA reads TGTGCCATCAGTCCCGGACAGGGGTTCACTAATGAAAAACTGTTTTTT.

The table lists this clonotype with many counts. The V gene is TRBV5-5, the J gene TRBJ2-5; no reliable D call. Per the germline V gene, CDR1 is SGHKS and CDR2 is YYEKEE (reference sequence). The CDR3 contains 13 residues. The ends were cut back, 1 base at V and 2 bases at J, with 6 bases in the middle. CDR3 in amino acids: CASSLPAQETQYF. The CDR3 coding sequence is TGTGCCAGCAGCTTGCCGGCTCAAGAGACCCAGTACTTC.

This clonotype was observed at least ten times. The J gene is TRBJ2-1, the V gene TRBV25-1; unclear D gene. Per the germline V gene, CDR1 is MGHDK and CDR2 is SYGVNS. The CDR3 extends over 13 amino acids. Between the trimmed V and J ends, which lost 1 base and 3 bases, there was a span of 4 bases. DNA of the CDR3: TGTGCCAGCAGTGAATTGCTCTACAATGAGCAGTTCTTC. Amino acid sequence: CASSELLYNEQFF. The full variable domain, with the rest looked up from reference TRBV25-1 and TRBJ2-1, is EADIYQTPRYLVIGTGKKITLECSQTMGHDKMYWYQQDPGMELHLIHYSYGVNSTEKGDLSSESTVSRIRTEHFPLTLESARPSHTSQYLCASSELLYNEQFFGPGTRLTVL.

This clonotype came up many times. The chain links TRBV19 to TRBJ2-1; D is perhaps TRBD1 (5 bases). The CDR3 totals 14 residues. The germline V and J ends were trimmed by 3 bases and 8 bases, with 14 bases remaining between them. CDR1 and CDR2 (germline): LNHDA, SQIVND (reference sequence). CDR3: CASSIRRVEDEQFF. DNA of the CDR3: TGTGCCAGTAGTATCCGCAGGGTAGAGGATGAGCAGTTCTTC.

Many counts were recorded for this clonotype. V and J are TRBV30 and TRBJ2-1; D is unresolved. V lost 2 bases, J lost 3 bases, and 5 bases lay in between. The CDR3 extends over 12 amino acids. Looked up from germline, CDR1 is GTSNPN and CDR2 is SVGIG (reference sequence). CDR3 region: CAWSPLYNEQFF. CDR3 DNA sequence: TGTGCCTGGAGTCCTCTCTACAATGAGCAGTTCTTC.

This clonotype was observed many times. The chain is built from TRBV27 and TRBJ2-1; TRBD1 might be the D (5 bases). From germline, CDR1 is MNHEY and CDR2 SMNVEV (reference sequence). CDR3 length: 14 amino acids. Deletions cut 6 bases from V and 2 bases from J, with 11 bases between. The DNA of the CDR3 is TGTGCCAGCAGATGGGGCGGTACCTACAATGAGCAGTTCTTC. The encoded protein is CASRWGGTYNEQFF.

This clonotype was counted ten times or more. Here the CDR3 DNA reads TGTGCCAGCAGCGGCCGCGGGAGGGTGAACACCGGGGAGCTGTTTTTT. This gives the protein CASSGRGRVNTGELFF. V usage is TRBV9 and J usage is TRBJ2-2, with 9 bases that match TRBD2. The J segment lost 1 base and the V segment lost 3 bases, leaving 4 bases of the junction unmatched. Germline CDR1 SGDLS, CDR2 YYNGEE. The CDR3 sequence is 16 residues long. Based on the CDR3 plus reference TRBV9 and TRBJ2-2, the full variable domain is DSGVTQTPKHLITATGQRVTLRCSPRSGDLSVYWYQQSLDQGLQFLIQYYNGEERAKGNILERFSAQQFPDLHSELNLSSLELGDSALYFCASSGRGRVNTGELFFGEGSRLTVL.

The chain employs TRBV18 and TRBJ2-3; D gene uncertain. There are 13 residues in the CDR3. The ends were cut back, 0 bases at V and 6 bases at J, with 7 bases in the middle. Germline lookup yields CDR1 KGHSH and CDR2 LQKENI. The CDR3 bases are TGTGCCAGCTCACCACCTACAGCGGATACGCAGTATTTT. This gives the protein CASSPPTADTQYF.